Given below is one T cell receptor (beta chain) in context. Its cognate antigen is unknown. Germline V gene sequence: CDR1 DFQATT, CDR2 SNEGSKA (reference sequence). The ends were cut back, 6 bases at V and 3 bases at J, with 11 bases in the middle. The CDR3 totals 12 residues. This sample was taken from a study of CD8+CD57+ T cells in acquired aplastic anemia. Study details: Sorted CD4+ plus CD8+ cells gave DNA averaging approximately 2.9 ug.

Genomic DNA templated the TCR beta VDJ and CDR3 profiling. From the reads, TCRdb called clonotypes with MiXCR, one entry per CDR3 protein. The repertoire holds 150,000 to 180,000 distinct CDR3 sequences, with about 52% as singletons. Individuals selected for sequencing had exhibited CD8+CD57+ cell expansion on flow cytometry. Whole-study results and caveats: Patients and controls had in common approximately 28 CD8+ CDR3 sequences.

This clonotype was sampled from a human donor with aplastic anemia. The chain employs TRBV20-1 and TRBJ1-2; no firm D call. The sample was sorted CD4+, CD8+, or CD8+CD57+ T cells (not recorded which) from PBMCs. The CDR3 nucleotides are TGCAGTGCCAGCAGCTCGGACTATGGCTACACCTTC. Its protein product is CSASSSDYGYTF.